The rows below give T cell receptor beta chains drawn from one sample of a study of Tregs in tolerant kidney transplant recipients. Clones were sequenced by immunoSEQ multiplex PCR, and TCRdb holds only the in-frame ones, with some missing. Altogether roughly 4,000 clones are present, roughly three fifths being singletons, with the ten largest covering 3% to 4%. Their antigens remain unidentified. The sample taken for sequencing was CD8+ T cells from blood cultured with allogeneic cells. Receptor source: a human donor in good health. CDR3s include the opening cysteine and the closing phenylalanine or tryptophan. The D gene is left open where the match is weak. The listing skips clone size in some rows; elsewhere it reads once, few, many or a size class.

d_call,clone_size,cdr3_length,v_call,j_call,cdr3_aa,cdr3_nt
.,.,13,TRBV14,TRBJ1-2,CASSQALKYGYTF,TGTGCCAGCAGCCAAGCCCTAAAATATGGCTACACCTTC
TRBD2,.,16,TRBV6-5,TRBJ2-1,CASSYGIGLAGYEQFF,TGTGCCAGCAGTTACGGTATAGGACTAGCGGGATATGAGCAGTTCTTC
.,.,13,TRBV5-1,TRBJ2-5,CASSSISRETQYF,TGCGCCAGCAGCTCTATTTCTCGGGAGACCCAGTACTTC
TRBD1,.,16,TRBV9,TRBJ2-1,CASSVDRGLEYNEQFF,TGTGCCAGCAGCGTAGACAGGGGGCTGGAATACAATGAGCAGTTCTTC
.,.,11,TRBV5-4,TRBJ2-7,CASSDYYEQYF,TGTGCCAGCAGCGATTACTACGAGCAGTACTTC
.,.,15,TRBV15,TRBJ1-3,CATSRSRRGGNTIYF,TGTGCCACCAGCAGATCCAGAAGGGGCGGGAACACCATATATTTT
TRBD2,.,16,TRBV4-1,TRBJ2-5,CASSQEWLAGLETQYF,TGCGCCAGCAGCCAAGAATGGCTAGCGGGGTTGGAGACCCAGTACTTC
.,.,14,TRBV19,TRBJ2-7,CASSINYRAREQYF,TGTGCCAGTAGTATAAATTACAGGGCCCGCGAGCAGTACTTC
TRBD2,.,15,TRBV29-1,TRBJ2-7,CSVGHGLAGSLEQYF,TGCAGCGTTGGGCACGGACTAGCGGGATCCCTGGAGCAGTACTTC
.,.,14,TRBV27,TRBJ1-1,CASSLFGGRTEAFF,TGTGCCAGCAGTTTATTCGGGGGGAGGACTGAAGCTTTCTTT
.,.,13,TRBV13,TRBJ2-7,CASSPPGSYEQYF,TGTGCCAGCAGCCCTCCCGGCTCCTACGAGCAGTACTTC
.,.,15,TRBV5-8,TRBJ2-2,CASSLTGMVAGELFF,TGTGCCAGCAGCTTGACGGGTATGGTCGCCGGGGAGCTGTTTTTT
.,.,14,TRBV7-2,TRBJ2-7,CASSPYEALYEQYF,TGTGCCAGCAGCCCCTATGAGGCTCTCTACGAGCAGTACTTC
.,few,15,TRBV27,TRBJ2-7,CASSSAGFLVAEQYF,TGTGCCAGCAGCTCAGCGGGCTTTCTAGTCGCCGAGCAGTACTTC
.,.,12,TRBV13,TRBJ1-2,CASSLEIYGYTF,TGTGCCAGCAGCTTGGAGATCTATGGCTACACCTTC
.,.,18,TRBV4-1,TRBJ1-4,CASSPMIPRGIPNEKLFF,TGCGCCAGCAGCCCGATGATACCCCGGGGGATTCCTAATGAAAAACTGTTTTTT
.,.,9,TRBV6-4,TRBJ2-1,CASKVEQFF,TGTGCCAGCAAGGTCGAGCAGTTCTTC
.,few,14,TRBV6-5,TRBJ1-5,CASSEDSLNQPQHF,TGTGCCAGCAGTGAGGACAGTCTCAATCAGCCCCAGCATTTT
.,few,18,TRBV12-5,TRBJ2-5,CASGLGVTVWGSQETQYF,TGTGCTAGTGGTTTGGGAGTAACGGTTTGGGGGTCACAGGAGACCCAGTACTTC
.,.,14,TRBV28,TRBJ2-7,CASSSWTSRDEQYF,TGTGCCAGCAGTTCCTGGACGAGTCGAGACGAGCAGTACTTC
.,medium-sized,13,TRBV7-7,TRBJ1-1,CASSLTQNTEAFF,TGTGCCAGCAGCCTGACCCAGAACACTGAAGCTTTCTTT
TRBD1,few,15,TRBV19,TRBJ1-5,CASSIQGAMMQPQHF,TGTGCCAGTAGTATACAGGGGGCAATGATGCAGCCCCAGCATTTT
.,.,14,TRBV5-4,TRBJ2-5,CASSLRGARETQYF,TGTGCCAGCAGCTTGAGAGGGGCTAGGGAGACCCAGTACTTC
TRBD1,.,15,TRBV13,TRBJ1-2,CASSLFPGQVNGYTF,TGTGCCAGCAGCTTATTCCCGGGACAGGTGAATGGCTACACCTTC
.,few,16,TRBV7-3,TRBJ1-6,CASSLIHGDRNSPLHF,TGTGCCAGCAGTCTCATCCATGGGGATAGAAATTCACCCCTCCACTTT
.,medium-sized,12,TRBV7-8,TRBJ2-7,CASSSGVHEQYF,TGTGCCAGCAGCTCAGGGGTCCACGAGCAGTACTTC
.,.,15,TRBV19,TRBJ2-1,CASSMDMSSYNEQFF,TGTGCCAGTAGTATGGACATGAGCTCCTACAATGAGCAGTTCTTC
TRBD2,few,16,TRBV9,TRBJ2-3,CASSHRLAESTDTQYF,TGTGCCAGCAGCCATCGACTAGCGGAAAGCACAGATACGCAGTATTTT
.,.,15,TRBV19,TRBJ2-1,CASSVDSSSYNEQFF,TGTGCCAGTAGTGTTGACTCAAGCTCCTACAATGAGCAGTTCTTC
.,medium-sized,14,TRBV7-6,TRBJ1-2,CASSLFGTDYGYTF,TGTGCCAGCAGCCTTTTCGGGACGGACTATGGCTACACCTTC
TRBD2,.,17,TRBV7-9,TRBJ2-7,CASRPVGWRTSGYEQYF,TGTGCCAGCCGACCCGTTGGGTGGAGGACTAGCGGTTACGAGCAGTACTTC
.,.,15,TRBV21-1,TRBJ1-3,CASSKGGDTGNTIYF,TGTGCCAGCAGCAAAGGGGGAGACACTGGAAACACCATATATTTT
.,.,15,TRBV10-2,TRBJ1-1,CASSLIYTRNTEAFF,TGCGCCAGCAGTCTCATCTACACGCGGAACACTGAAGCTTTCTTT
TRBD1,few,15,TRBV6-5,TRBJ1-2,CASSYSTTGGSGYTF,TGTGCCAGCAGTTACTCAACCACAGGGGGCTCCGGCTACACCTTC
.,.,12,TRBV5-8,TRBJ1-5,CASSLGGLPQHF,TGTGCCAGCAGCTTGGGTGGGCTGCCCCAGCATTTT
.,once,12,TRBV25-1,TRBJ1-2,CASGWGREGYTF,TGTGCCAGCGGCTGGGGACGAGAGGGCTACACCTTC
TRBD1,.,15,TRBV5-1,TRBJ2-1,CASSHGQGAPNEQFF,TGCGCCAGCAGCCATGGACAGGGGGCCCCCAATGAGCAGTTCTTC
.,large,14,TRBV27,TRBJ2-7,CASSFIGGVYEQYF,TGTGCCAGCAGTTTTATCGGGGGAGTTTACGAGCAGTACTTC
TRBD2,.,16,TRBV7-8,TRBJ2-1,CASSTPAGESYNEQFF,TGTGCCAGCAGCACCCCGGCGGGGGAATCCTACAATGAGCAGTTCTTC
.,.,14,TRBV9,TRBJ2-1,CASSVWEVNNEQFF,TGTGCCAGCAGCGTATGGGAGGTTAACAATGAGCAGTTCTTC
.,few,13,TRBV13,TRBJ2-5,CASSPGMPETQYF,TGTGCCAGCAGCCCTGGGATGCCCGAGACCCAGTACTTC
TRBD1,.,14,TRBV27,TRBJ1-2,CASSLSGTGGGYTF,TGTGCCAGCAGTTTATCCGGGACAGGGGGGGGCTACACCTTC
.,few,13,TRBV29-1,TRBJ2-7,CSAGWGSLYEQYF,TGCAGCGCAGGGTGGGGATCTCTCTACGAGCAGTACTTC